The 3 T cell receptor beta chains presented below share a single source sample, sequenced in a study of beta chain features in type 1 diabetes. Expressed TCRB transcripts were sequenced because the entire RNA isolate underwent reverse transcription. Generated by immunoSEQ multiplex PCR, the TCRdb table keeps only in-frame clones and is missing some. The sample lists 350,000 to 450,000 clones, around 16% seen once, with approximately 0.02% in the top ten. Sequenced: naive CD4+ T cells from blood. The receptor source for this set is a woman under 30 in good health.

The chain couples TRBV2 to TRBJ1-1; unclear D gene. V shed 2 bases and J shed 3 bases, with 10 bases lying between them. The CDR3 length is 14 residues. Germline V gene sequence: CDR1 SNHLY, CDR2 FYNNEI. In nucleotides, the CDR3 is TGTGCCAGCAGTGAACAAGGAGGGTACACTGAAGCTTTCTTT. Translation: CASSEQGGYTEAFF. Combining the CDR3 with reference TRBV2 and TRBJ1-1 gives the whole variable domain EPEVTQTPSHQVTQMGQEVILRCVPISNHLYFYWYRQILGQKVEFLVSFYNNEISEKSEIFDDQFSVERPDGSNFTLKIRSTKLEDSAMYFCASSEQGGYTEAFFGQGTRLTVV.

CDR3 residues: CAWSSTGRYGYTF. Written as DNA, the CDR3 is TGTGCCTGGAGCTCGACAGGGAGGTATGGCTACACCTTC. The gene calls are TRBV30 and TRBJ1-2; 7 bases agree with TRBD1. Losses at the gene ends were 3 bases for V and 5 bases for J; bases not matched to a gene: 6. The germline V gene encodes CDR1 GTSNPN and CDR2 SVGIG (reference sequence). The CDR3 is 13 amino acids.

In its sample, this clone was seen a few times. The CDR3, as DNA: TGTGCTAGTGGTTCCTTAGCGGGAGGGGCCTTCGGTGAGCAGTTCTTC. The encoded protein is CASGSLAGGAFGEQFF. This chain uses TRBV12-5 with TRBJ2-1; 11 bases agree with TRBD2. CDR1 is LGHNT and CDR2 is FRNRAP in the germline V gene. V trimming: 4 bases; J trimming: 9 bases; junction bases outside the gene matches: 11. The CDR3 covers 16 residues.